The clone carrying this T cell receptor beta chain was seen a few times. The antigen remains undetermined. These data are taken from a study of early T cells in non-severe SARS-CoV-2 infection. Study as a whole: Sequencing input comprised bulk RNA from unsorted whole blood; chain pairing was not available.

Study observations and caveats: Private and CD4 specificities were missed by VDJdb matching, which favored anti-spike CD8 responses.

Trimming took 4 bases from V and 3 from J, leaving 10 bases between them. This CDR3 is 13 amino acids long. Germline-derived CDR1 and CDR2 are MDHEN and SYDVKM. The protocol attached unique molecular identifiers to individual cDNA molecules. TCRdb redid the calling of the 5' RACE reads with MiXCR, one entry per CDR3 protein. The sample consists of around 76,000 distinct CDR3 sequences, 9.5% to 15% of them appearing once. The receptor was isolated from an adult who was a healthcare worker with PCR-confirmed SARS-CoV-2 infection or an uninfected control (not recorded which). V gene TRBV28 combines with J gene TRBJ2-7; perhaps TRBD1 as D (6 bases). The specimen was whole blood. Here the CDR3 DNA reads TGTGCCAGCAGTTCAGGACAGCTCTACGAGCAGTACTTC. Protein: CASSSGQLYEQYF.